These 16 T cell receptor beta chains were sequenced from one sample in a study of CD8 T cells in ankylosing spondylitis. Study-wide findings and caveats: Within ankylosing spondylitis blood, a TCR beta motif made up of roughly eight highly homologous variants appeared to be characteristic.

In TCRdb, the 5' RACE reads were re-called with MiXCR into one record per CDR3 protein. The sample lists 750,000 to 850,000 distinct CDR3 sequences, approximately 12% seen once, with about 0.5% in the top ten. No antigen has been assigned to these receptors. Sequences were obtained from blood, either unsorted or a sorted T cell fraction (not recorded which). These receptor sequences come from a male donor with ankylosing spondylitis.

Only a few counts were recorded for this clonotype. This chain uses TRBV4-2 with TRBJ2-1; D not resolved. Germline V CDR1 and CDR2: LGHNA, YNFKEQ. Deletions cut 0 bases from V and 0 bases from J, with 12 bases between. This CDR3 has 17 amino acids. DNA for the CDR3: TGTGCCAGCAGCCAAGATCTGGGCGGTCTCTCCTACAATGAGCAGTTCTTC. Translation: CASSQDLGGLSYNEQFF.

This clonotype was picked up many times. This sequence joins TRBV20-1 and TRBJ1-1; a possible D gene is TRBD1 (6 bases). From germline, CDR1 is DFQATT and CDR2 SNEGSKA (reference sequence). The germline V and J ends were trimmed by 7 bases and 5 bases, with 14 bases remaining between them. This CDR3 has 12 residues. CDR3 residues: CSVAGAGTEAFF. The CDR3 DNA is TGCAGTGTCGCGGGGGCTGGGACTGAAGCTTTCTTT.

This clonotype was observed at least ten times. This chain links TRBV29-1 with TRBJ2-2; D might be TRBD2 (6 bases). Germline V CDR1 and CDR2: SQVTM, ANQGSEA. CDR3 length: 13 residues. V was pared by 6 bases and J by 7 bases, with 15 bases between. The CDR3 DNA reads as TGCAGCGTCCTAGCGAGGGGTGGCGGGGAGCTGTTTTTT. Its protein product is CSVLARGGGELFF.

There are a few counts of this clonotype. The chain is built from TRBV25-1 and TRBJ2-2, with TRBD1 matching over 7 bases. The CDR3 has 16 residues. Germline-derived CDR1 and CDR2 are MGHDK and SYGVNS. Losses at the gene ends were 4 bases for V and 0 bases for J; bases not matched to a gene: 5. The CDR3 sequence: CASSGPGTANTGELFF. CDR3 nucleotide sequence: TGTGCCAGCAGTGGCCCCGGGACAGCGAACACCGGGGAGCTGTTTTTT.

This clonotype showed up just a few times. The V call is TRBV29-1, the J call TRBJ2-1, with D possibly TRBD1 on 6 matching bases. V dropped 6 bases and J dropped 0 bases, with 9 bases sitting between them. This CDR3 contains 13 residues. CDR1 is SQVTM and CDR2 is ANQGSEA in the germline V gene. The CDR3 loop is CSVRGYSYNEQFF. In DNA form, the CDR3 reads TGCAGCGTCAGGGGCTACTCCTACAATGAGCAGTTCTTC.

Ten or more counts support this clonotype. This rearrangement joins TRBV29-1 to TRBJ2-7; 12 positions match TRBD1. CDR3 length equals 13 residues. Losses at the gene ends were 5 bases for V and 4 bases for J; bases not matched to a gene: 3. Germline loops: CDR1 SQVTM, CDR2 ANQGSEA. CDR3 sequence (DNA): TGCAGCGTTTGGGACAGGGGGCTTTACGAGCAGTACTTC. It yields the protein CSVWDRGLYEQYF.

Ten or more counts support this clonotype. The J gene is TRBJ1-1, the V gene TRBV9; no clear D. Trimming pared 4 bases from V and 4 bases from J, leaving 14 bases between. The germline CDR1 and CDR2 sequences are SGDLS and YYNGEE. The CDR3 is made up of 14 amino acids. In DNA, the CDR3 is TGTGCCAGCAGCCCCTCCCTAGGAGGCACTGAAGCTTTCTTT. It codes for CASSPSLGGTEAFF.

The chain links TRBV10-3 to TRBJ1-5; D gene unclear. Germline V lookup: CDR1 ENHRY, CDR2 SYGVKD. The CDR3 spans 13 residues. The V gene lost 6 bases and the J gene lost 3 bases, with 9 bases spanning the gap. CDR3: CAIRLDPNQPQHF. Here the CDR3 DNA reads TGTGCCATCAGACTGGACCCCAATCAGCCCCAGCATTTT.

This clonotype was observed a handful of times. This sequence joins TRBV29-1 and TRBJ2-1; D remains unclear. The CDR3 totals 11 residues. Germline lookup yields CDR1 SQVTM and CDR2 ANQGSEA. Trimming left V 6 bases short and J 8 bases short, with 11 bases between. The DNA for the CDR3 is TGCAGCGTGCCCCCGGCCCATGAGCAGTTCTTC. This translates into CSVPPAHEQFF.

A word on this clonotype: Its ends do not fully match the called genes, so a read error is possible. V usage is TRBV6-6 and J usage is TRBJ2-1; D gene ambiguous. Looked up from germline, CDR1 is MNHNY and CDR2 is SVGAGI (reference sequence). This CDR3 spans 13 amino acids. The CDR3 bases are TGTGCCAGCAGGGAATACTCCAACAATGAGCAGTTCTTC. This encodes CASREYSNNEQFF.

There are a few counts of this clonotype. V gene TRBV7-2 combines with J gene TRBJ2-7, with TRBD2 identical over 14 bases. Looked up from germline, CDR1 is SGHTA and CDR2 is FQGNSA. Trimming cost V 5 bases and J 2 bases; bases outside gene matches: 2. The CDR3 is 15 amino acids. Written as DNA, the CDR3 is TGTGCCAGCAGCCCGACTAGCGGGAGGGCCTACGAGCAGTACTTC. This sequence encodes CASSPTSGRAYEQYF.

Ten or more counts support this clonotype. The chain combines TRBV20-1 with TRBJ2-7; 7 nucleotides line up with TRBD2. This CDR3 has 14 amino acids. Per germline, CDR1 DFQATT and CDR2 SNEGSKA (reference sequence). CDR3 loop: CSGEGHRQTYEQYF. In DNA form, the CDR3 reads TGCAGCGGGGAGGGGCACAGGCAAACCTACGAGCAGTACTTC.

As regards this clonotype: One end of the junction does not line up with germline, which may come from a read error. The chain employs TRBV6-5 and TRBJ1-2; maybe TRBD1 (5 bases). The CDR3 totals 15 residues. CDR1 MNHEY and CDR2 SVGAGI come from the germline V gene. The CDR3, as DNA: TGTGCCAGCAATTACGGTAACGCCAGGGTCTATGGCTACACCTTC. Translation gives CASNYGNARVYGYTF.

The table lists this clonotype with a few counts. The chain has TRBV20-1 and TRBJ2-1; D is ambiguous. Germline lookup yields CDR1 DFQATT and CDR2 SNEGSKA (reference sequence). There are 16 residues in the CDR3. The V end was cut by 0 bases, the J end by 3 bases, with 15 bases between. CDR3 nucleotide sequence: TGCAGTGCTAGAGATGATCAGAGAAATTTCTACAATGAGCAGTTCTTC. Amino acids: CSARDDQRNFYNEQFF.

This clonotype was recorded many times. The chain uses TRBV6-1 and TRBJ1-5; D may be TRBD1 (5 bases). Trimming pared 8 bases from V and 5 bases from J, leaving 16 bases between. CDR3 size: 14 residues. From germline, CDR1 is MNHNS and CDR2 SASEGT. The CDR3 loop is CASSPGGNYQPQHF. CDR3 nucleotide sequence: TGTGCCAGCTCCCCGGGGGGAAATTATCAGCCCCAGCATTTT.

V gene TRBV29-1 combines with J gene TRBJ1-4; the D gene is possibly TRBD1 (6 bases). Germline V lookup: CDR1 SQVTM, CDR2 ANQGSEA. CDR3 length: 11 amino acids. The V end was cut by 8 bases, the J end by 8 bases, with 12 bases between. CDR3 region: CSTGRVEKLFF. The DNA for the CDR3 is TGCAGCACAGGGAGGGTCGAAAAACTGTTTTTT.